Below, 5 T cell receptor beta chains from the same sample are listed, as sequenced in a study of blood T cell repertoires in COVID-19. Some clones are missing from TCRdb's copy, which holds only in-frame ones; the method was immunoSEQ multiplex PCR. The repertoire includes roughly 100,000 clones, more than 75% of them detected once, and under 3% sits in the top ten. Sequences were obtained from peripheral blood. The receptors were gathered from a man aged 45 to 65 with active or convalescent COVID-19.

The chain recombines TRBV29-1 with TRBJ1-1; D remains unclear. CDR3 size: 13 residues. Germline V gene data show CDR1 as SQVTM and CDR2 as ANQGSEA. V was clipped by 5 bases and J by 6 bases, with 16 bases between them. The CDR3 DNA is TGCAGCGTTCTCGACGATAGGGAGGCTGAAGCTTTCTTT. Its protein is CSVLDDREAEAFF.

This clone was observed a single time. V and J are TRBV6-5 and TRBJ1-3; possible D gene TRBD1, 5 bases. Trimming shortened V by 2 bases and J by 0 bases, and 5 bases separated the two germline ends. The length of the CDR3 is 14 residues. The germline CDR1 and CDR2 sequences are MNHEY and SVGAGI. The CDR3 DNA sequence: TGTGCCAGCAGTTACGACAGCTCTGGAAACACCATATATTTT. Its translation is CASSYDSSGNTIYF.

In its sample, this clone was seen a few times. The rearrangement joins TRBV9 to TRBJ1-6; the D is unclear. The V end was cut by 0 bases, the J end by 8 bases, with 9 bases between. The CDR3 extends over 14 amino acids. Looked up from germline, CDR1 is SGDLS and CDR2 is YYNGEE. CDR3 sequence (DNA): TGTGCCAGCAGCGTAGGAAGCGGGGATTCACCCCTCCACTTT. It codes for CASSVGSGDSPLHF.

The chain uses TRBV5-1 and TRBJ2-3; 7 nucleotides agree with TRBD1. There are 16 residues in the CDR3. The germline gives CDR1 SGHRS, CDR2 YFSETQ. Germline trimming cut 2 bases from V and 1 base from J; bases unmatched to any gene: 7. CDR3 amino acids: CASSFQGTVGTDTQYF. DNA of the CDR3: TGCGCCAGCAGCTTCCAAGGGACAGTAGGCACAGATACGCAGTATTTT. Full variable domain (outside the CDR3, taken from reference TRBV5-1 and TRBJ2-3): KAGVTQTPRYLIKTRGQQVTLSCSPISGHRSVSWYQQTPGQGLQFLFEYFSETQRNKGNFPGRFSGRQFSNSRSEMNVSTLELGDSALYLCASSFQGTVGTDTQYFGPGTRLTVL.

A few counts support this clone. This chain connects TRBV6-5 to TRBJ2-7, with 11 bases lining up with TRBD2. Trimming removed 10 bases from V and 5 bases from J; junction bases left unmatched: 10. Germline V gives CDR1 MNHEY, CDR2 SVGAGI. CDR3 size: 14 residues. The DNA for the CDR3 is TGTGCCACCCGTAGCGGGGGGGCCGACCACGAGCAGTACGTC. This sequence encodes CATRSGGADHEQYV.